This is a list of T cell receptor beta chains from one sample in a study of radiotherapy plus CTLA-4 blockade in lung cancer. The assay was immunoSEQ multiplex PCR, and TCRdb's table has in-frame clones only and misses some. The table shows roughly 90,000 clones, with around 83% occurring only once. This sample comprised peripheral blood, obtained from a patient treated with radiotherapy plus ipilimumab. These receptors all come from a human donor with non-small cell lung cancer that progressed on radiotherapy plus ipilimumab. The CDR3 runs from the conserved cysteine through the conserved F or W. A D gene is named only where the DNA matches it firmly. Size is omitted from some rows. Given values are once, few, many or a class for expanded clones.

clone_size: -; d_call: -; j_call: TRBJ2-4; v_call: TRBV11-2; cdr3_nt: TGTGCCAGCAGCCCACGGGACCTAGGGCTTAAAAACATTCAGTACTTC; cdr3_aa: CASSPRDLGLKNIQYF
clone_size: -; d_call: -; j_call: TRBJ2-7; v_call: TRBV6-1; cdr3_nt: TGTGCCAGCAGTGAGCAGGGAAACTACGAGCAGTACTTC; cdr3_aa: CASSEQGNYEQYF
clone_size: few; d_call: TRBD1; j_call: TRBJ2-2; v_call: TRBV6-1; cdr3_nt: TGTGCCACCAGTGACAGGGGGGACACCGGGGAGCTGTTTTTT; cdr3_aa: CATSDRGDTGELFF
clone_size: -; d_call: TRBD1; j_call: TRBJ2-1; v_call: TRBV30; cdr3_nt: TGTGCCTGGAGTGTACTCCGACAGGGGCATATGTGGGATGAGCAGTTCTTC; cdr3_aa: CAWSVLRQGHMWDEQFF
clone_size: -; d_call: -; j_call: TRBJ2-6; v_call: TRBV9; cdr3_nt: TGTGCCAGCAGCGTACCCTCTGGGGCCAACGTCCTGACTTTC; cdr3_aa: CASSVPSGANVLTF
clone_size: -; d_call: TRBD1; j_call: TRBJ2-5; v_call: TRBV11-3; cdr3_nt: TGTGCCAGCAGCCGACAGGGTAGGGAGACCCAGTACTTC; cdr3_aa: CASSRQGRETQYF
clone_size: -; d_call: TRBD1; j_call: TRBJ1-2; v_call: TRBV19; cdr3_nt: TGTGCCAGTAGTCCTATACCGGGACAGGGGCATGGCTACACCTTC; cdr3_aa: CASSPIPGQGHGYTF
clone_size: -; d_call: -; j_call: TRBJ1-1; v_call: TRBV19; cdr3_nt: TGTGCCAGTAGGACGACACACCTCACTGAAGCTTTCTTT; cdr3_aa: CASRTTHLTEAFF
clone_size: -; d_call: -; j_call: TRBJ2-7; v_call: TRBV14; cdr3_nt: TGTGCCAGCAGCCGACGGGGATCCTACGAGCAGTACTTC; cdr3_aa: CASSRRGSYEQYF
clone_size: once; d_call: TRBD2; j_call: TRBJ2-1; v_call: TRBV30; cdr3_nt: TGTGCCTGGAGTGTACGAACTAGCGGGATATTAACGAACAATGAGCAGTTCTTC; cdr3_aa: CAWSVRTSGILTNNEQFF
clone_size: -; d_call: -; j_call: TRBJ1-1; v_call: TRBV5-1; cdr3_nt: TGCGCCAGCAGCCTCACGGAGGGCACTGAAGCTTTCTTT; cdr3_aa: CASSLTEGTEAFF
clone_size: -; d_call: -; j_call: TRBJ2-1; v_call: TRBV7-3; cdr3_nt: TGTGCCAGCAGCTTAGGGGTCCCTAATGAGCAGTTCTTC; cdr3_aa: CASSLGVPNEQFF
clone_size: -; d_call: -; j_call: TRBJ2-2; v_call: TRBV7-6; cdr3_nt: TGTGCCAGCAGCTTAGGTGTAAACACCGGGGAGCTGTTTTTT; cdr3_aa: CASSLGVNTGELFF
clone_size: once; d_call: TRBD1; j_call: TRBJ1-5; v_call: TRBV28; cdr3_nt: TGTGCCAGCAACCCGCTCCAGGGGGCGCATCATCAGCCCCAGCATTTT; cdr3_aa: CASNPLQGAHHQPQHF
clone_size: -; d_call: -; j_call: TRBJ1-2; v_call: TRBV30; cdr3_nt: TGTGCCTGGAGTGTACAGTTGGGGGCGCTGACCTTC; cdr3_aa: CAWSVQLGALTF
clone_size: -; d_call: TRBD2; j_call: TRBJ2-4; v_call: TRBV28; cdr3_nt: TGTGCCAGCAGTCTAGCGGGAGGGCCTGAGTACTTC; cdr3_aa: CASSLAGGPEYF
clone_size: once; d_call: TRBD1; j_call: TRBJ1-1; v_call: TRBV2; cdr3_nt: TGTGCCAGCAGTGAAGATGACAGGGACACTGAAGCTTTCTTT; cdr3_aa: CASSEDDRDTEAFF
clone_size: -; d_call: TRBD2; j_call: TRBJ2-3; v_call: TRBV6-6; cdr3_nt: TGTGCCAGCAGGGGTAGCGGGAGCACAGATACGCAGTATTTT; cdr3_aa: CASRGSGSTDTQYF
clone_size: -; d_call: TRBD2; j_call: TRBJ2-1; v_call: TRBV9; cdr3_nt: TGTGCCAGCAGCGTATCGGCGGGAGGGCCGGAGGATGAGCAGTTCTTC; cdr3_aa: CASSVSAGGPEDEQFF
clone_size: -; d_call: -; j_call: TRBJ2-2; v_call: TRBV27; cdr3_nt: TGTGCCAGCCTCGAAGCGAACACCGGGGAGCTGTTTTTT; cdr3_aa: CASLEANTGELFF
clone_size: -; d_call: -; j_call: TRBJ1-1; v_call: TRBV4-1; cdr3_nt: TGCGCCAGCAGCCCCGGATGGGGGGATCCAGGATCCACTGAAGCTTTCTTT; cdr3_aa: CASSPGWGDPGSTEAFF
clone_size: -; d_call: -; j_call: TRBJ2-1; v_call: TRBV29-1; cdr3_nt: TGCAGCGCCGGGTGGACTACAGGCGGAAATGAGCAGTTCTTC; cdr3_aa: CSAGWTTGGNEQFF
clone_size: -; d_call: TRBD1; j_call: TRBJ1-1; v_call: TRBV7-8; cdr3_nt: TGTGCCAGCAGCTTGACAGGGGGCACTGAAGCTTTCTTT; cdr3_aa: CASSLTGGTEAFF
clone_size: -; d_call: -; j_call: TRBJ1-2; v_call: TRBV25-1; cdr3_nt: TGTGCCAGCAGCGAGTCACGTAGGAGTGGCTACACCTTC; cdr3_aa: CASSESRRSGYTF
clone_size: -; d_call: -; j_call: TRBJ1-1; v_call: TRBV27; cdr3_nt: TGTGCCAGCAGTTTCCTCGGGGCCACTGAAGCTTTCTTT; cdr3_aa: CASSFLGATEAFF
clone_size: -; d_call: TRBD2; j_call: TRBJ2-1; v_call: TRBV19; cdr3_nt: TGTGCCAGTAGTATGCCCTCCGCGGGAGTAGGTTATGAGCAGTTCTTC; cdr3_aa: CASSMPSAGVGYEQFF
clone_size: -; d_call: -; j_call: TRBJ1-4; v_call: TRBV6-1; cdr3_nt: TGTGCCAGCAGATCGGGGCAAGGCGAAAAACTGTTTTTT; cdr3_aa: CASRSGQGEKLFF
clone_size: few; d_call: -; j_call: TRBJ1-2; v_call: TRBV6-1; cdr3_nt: TGTGCCAGCAGTGAAAGGTTGCGTGCTAACTATGGCTACACCTTC; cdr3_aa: CASSERLRANYGYTF
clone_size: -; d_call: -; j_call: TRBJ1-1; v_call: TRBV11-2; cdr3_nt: TGTGCCAGCAGCTTTCCGATTCAGGGGACTGAAGCTTTCTTT; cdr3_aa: CASSFPIQGTEAFF
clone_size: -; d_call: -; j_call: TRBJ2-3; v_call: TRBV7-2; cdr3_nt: TGTGCCAGCAGCGGGGGAGAAATAGATACGCAGTATTTT; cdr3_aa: CASSGGEIDTQYF
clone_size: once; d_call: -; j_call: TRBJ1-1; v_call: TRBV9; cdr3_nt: TGTGCCAGCAGCGGTACACAGGGCGTCGGCACTGAAGCTTTCTTT; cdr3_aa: CASSGTQGVGTEAFF
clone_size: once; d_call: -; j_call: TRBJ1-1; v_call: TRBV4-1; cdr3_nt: TGCGCCAGCAGCCAAGCCCCCACCACGAACACTGAAGCTTTCTTT; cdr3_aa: CASSQAPTTNTEAFF
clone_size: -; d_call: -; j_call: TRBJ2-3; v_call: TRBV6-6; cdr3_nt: TGTGCCAGCAGTAGACAGACCACAGATACGCAGTATTTT; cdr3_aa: CASSRQTTDTQYF
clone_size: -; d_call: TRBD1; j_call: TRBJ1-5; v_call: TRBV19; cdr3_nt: TGTGCCACCAGGACAGGGCCGTTTGGAAATCAGCCCCAGCATTTT; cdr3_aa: CATRTGPFGNQPQHF
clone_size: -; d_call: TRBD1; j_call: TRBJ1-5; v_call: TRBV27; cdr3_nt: TGTGCCAGCAGTTTGACAGGGGTCAATCAGCCCCAGCATTTT; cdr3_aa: CASSLTGVNQPQHF
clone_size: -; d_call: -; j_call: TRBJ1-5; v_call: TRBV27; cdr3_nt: TGTGCCAGCAGTCCCCGCTCGGAGGGCAATCAGCCCCAGCATTTT; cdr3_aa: CASSPRSEGNQPQHF
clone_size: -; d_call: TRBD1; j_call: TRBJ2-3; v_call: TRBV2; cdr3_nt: TGTGCCAGCAGCCTTTTTACAGGGGTGCAGGCCCAACAAGATACGCAGTATTTT; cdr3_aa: CASSLFTGVQAQQDTQYF
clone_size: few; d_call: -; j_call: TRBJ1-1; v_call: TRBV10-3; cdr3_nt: TGTGCCATCAGTGTGTACAGAGTAGAGCGGAGCACTGAAGCTTTCTTT; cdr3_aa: CAISVYRVERSTEAFF
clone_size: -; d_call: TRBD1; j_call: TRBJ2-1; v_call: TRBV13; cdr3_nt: TGTGCCAGCAACCCATTCAGGGGGAGCAATGAGCAGTTCTTC; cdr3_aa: CASNPFRGSNEQFF
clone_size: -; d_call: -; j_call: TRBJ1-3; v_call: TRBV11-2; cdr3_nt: TGTGCCAGCAGCTTACGGGGGCAGGTGGGAAACACCATATATTTT; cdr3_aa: CASSLRGQVGNTIYF
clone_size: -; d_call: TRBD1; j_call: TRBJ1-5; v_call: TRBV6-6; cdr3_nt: TGTGCCAGCAGTTACGGGACAGGGAGTAATAATCAGCCCCAGCATTTT; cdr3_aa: CASSYGTGSNNQPQHF
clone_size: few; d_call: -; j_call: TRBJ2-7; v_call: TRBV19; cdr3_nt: TGTGCCAGTAGTATAAGGGGGGACAGACTCGAGCAGTACTTC; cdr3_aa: CASSIRGDRLEQYF
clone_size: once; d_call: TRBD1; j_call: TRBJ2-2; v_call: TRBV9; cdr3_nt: TGTGCCAGCAGCCGTGAGACAGGGACCGGGGAGCTGTTTTTT; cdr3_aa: CASSRETGTGELFF
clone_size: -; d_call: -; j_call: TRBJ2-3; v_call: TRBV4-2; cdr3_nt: TGTGCCAGCAGCCAAGATACGCCTAGCGCAAGCACAGATACGCAGTATTTT; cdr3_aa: CASSQDTPSASTDTQYF
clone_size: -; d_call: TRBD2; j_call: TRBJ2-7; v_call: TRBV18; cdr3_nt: TGTGCCAGCTCACCAATGGGGACTAGAGACGCCGAGCAGTACTTC; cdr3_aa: CASSPMGTRDAEQYF
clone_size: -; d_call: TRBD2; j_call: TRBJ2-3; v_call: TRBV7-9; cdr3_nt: TGTGCCAGCAGCACAACTAGCGGGAGGACAGATACGCAGTATTTT; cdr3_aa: CASSTTSGRTDTQYF
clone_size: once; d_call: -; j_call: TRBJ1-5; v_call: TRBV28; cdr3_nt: TGTGCCAGCAGTCGGTTGGCCAGTAATCAACCCCAGCATTTT; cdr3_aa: CASSRLASNQPQHF
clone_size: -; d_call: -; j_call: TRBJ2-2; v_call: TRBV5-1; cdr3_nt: TGCGCCAGCAGCCTTGACACCTCTAGGGGGGAGCTGTTTTTT; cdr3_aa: CASSLDTSRGELFF
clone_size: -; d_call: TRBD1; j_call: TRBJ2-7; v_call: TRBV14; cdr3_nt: TGTGCCAGCAGCCAAGACAGGGGGAACTACGAGCAGTACTTC; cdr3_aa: CASSQDRGNYEQYF
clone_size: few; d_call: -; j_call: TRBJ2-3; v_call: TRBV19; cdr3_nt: TGTGCCAGTAGAACAAGCGTTGGCACAGATACGCAGTATTTT; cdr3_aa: CASRTSVGTDTQYF